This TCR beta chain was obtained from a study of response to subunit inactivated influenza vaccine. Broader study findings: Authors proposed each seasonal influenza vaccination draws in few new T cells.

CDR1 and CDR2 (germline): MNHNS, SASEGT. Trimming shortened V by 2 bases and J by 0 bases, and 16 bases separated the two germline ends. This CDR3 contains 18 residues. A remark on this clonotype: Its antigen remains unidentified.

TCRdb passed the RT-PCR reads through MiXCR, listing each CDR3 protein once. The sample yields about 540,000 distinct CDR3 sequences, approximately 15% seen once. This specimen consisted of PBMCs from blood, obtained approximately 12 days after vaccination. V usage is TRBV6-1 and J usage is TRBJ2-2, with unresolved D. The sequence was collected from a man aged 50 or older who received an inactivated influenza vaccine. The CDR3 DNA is TGTGCCAGCAGTGAACTTGAGATAGTCCTCGCGAACACCGGGGAGCTGTTTTTT. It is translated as CASSELEIVLANTGELFF.